Below are 2 T cell receptor beta chains sequenced from a single sample in a study of early T cells in non-severe SARS-CoV-2 infection. One entry per CDR3 protein results from TCRdb running MiXCR on the 5' RACE reads. Here the sample spans some 50,000 distinct CDR3 sequences, roughly a tenth being singletons. Source material: whole blood. Source of these receptors: an adult who was a healthcare worker with PCR-confirmed SARS-CoV-2 infection or an uninfected control (not recorded which).

This clonotype was observed a handful of times. The V and J genes are TRBV14 and TRBJ1-2; no firm D call. Germline values: CDR1 SGHDN, CDR2 FVKESK. V lost 4 bases, J lost 5 bases, and 8 bases lay in between. The CDR3 consists of 12 residues. CDR3 sequence: CASSPGPYGYTF. The CDR3 nucleotides are TGTGCCAGCAGCCCTGGACCGTATGGCTACACCTTC.

The sample holds many counts of this clonotype. The V call is TRBV6-1, the J call TRBJ2-2; D unresolved. In germline, CDR1 is MNHNS, CDR2 SASEGT. V was pared by 7 bases and J by 9 bases, with 6 bases between. The CDR3 is made up of 10 amino acids. The CDR3 DNA is TGTGCCAGCACCCCTAGGGAGCTGTTTTTT. Translated: CASTPRELFF.